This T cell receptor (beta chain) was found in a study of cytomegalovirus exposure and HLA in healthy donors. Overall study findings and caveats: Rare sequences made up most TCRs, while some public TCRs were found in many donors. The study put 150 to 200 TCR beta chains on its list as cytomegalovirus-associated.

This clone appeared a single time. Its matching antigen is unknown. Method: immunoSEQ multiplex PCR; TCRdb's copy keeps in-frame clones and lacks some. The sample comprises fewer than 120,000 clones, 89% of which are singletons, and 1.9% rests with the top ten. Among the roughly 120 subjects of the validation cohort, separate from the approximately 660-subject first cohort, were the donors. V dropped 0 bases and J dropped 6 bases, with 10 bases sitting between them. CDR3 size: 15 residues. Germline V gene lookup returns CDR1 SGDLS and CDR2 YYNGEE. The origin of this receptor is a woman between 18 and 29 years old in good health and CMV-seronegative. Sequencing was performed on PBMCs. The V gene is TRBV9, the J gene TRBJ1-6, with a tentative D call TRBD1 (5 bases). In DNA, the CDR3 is TGTGCCAGCAGCGTAGGGACAAATCTTAATTCACCCCTCCACTTT. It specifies CASSVGTNLNSPLHF.